The T cell receptor (beta chain) under discussion was sequenced for a study of CD8+CD57+ T cells in acquired aplastic anemia. On the study more broadly: Sorted CD4+ and CD8+ cells gave an average of roughly 3 ug of DNA. Findings of the study overall: Found in both controls and patients were around 30 CD8+ CDR3 sequences.

Profiles of TCR beta VDJ and CDR3 were generated from a genomic DNA template. Via MiXCR, TCRdb re-called the reads, giving one row per CDR3 protein. The table shows some 180,000 distinct CDR3 sequences, with 50% to 65% occurring only once. A remark on this clonotype: Its specificity is not known.

Patients picked for sequencing had shown CD8+CD57+ cell expansion detected by flow cytometry. Everyone among the patients had severe acquired aplastic anemia. Sampling of blood occurred while the patients had still received no therapy. Germline CDR1 and CDR2: SGHAT and FQNNGV. Trimming left V 3 bases short and J 3 bases short, with 15 bases between. The CDR3 extends over 15 amino acids. The V and J genes are TRBV11-2 and TRBJ2-7, with TRBD2 as a possible D gene (6 bases). The sequence came from a human donor with aplastic anemia. Specimen: sorted CD4+, CD8+, or CD8+CD57+ T cells (not recorded which) from PBMCs. The CDR3 protein is CASSLGLGSGYEQYF. The CDR3 DNA is TGTGCCAGCAGCTTGGGTTTAGGTAGCGGCTACGAGCAGTACTTC.